The next 13 T cell receptor beta chains were all read from a single sample in a study of blood T cell repertoires in COVID-19 (dated by TCRdb to 2018 to 2021). The method was the immunoSEQ multiplex PCR assay. Here the immuneACCESS table is served through TCRdb, limited to in-frame sequences with V and J called. Missing clones are a known gap in these copies; in checked studies unresolved V genes cover under half, and the rest lacks a known reason. The table for this sample lists tens of thousands of clones; roughly 84% of them were counted only once. The top ten hold about 16% of the sample. The sequencing input was peripheral blood. The origin of the receptors is a human donor with active COVID-19. The donor label of this sample is uncertain.

The V and J genes are TRBV13 and TRBJ1-4; 10 bases map to TRBD1. Trimming took 4 bases from V and 8 from J; bases not matched to a gene: 19. From germline, CDR1 is PRHDT and CDR2 FYEKMQ (reference sequence). The CDR3 runs 19 residues. The CDR3 loop reads CASSSLTGTGAIAKEKLFF. The CDR3 DNA reads as TGTGCCAGCAGCTCCCTAACCGGGACAGGGGCTATCGCGAAGGAAAAACTGTTTTTT. The variable domain in full, completed from reference TRBV13 and TRBJ1-4, reads AAGVIQSPRHLIKEKRETATLKCYPIPRHDTVYWYQQGPGQDPQFLISFYEKMQSDKGSIPDRFSAQQFSDYHSELNMSSLELGDSALYFCASSSLTGTGAIAKEKLFFGSGTQLSVL.

This chain uses TRBV7-3 with TRBJ2-5; weak D call: TRBD1 (5 bases). The CDR3 contains 13 residues. The ends were cut back, 5 bases at V and 5 bases at J, with 12 bases in the middle. CDR1 is SGHTA and CDR2 is FQGTGA in the germline V gene. CDR3 region: CASSLQVAETQYF. CDR3 DNA sequence: TGTGCCAGCAGCCTACAGGTGGCGGAGACCCAGTACTTC.

This chain's CDR3 is CAIRGQGIHEQYF. The CDR3 DNA reads as TGTGCCATCAGGGGACAGGGAATCCACGAGCAGTACTTC. The V and J genes are TRBV10-3 and TRBJ2-7, with 9 bases that match TRBD1. CDR3 length: 13 residues. CDR1 is ENHRY and CDR2 is SYGVKD in the germline V gene. With 6 bases clipped from V and 5 bases from J, the junction kept 5 bases outside the gene matches.

The chain joins TRBV19 to TRBJ1-6; D perhaps matches TRBD1 (5 bases). Germline assignment: CDR1 LNHDA and CDR2 SQIVND (reference sequence). Trimming removed 7 bases from V and 7 bases from J, with 14 bases in between. CDR3 length: 14 residues. In DNA form, the CDR3 reads TGTGCCAGTACCCCAACCAGGGTGAATTCACCCCTCCACTTT. It codes for CASTPTRVNSPLHF.

J is TRBJ2-1 and V is TRBV24-1; D may be TRBD2 (5 bases). V was shortened by 9 bases and J by 8 bases, with 16 bases between the two germline ends. The V gene's germline CDR1 is KGHDR and CDR2 SFDVKD. This CDR3 region has 13 residues. DNA for the CDR3: TGTGCCACCGCGGAATCCGGGGATGATGAGCAGTTCTTC. As protein: CATAESGDDEQFF.

V and J are TRBV7-2 and TRBJ2-2, with 7 bases fitting TRBD2. Trimming removed 3 bases from V and 7 bases from J; junction bases left unmatched: 5. CDR3 length equals 14 residues. Germline V gene sequence: CDR1 SGHTA, CDR2 FQGNSA. CDR3 nucleotides: TGTGCCAGCAGCTTTGGACTAGTTAGCGGGGAGCTGTTTTTT. Protein sequence: CASSFGLVSGELFF.

The chain couples TRBV5-4 to TRBJ1-4, with D tentatively TRBD1 (6 bases). V was clipped by 0 bases and J by 2 bases, with 11 bases between them. The CDR3 is 16 amino acids. CDR1 SGHNT and CDR2 YYREEE come from the germline V gene (reference sequence). The CDR3 bases are TGTGCCAGCAGCTTGGGAGGGACAAGGACTAATGAAAAACTGTTTTTT. Translating gives CASSLGGTRTNEKLFF.

This chain uses TRBV6-6 with TRBJ1-2; 8 nucleotides line up with TRBD1. With V trimmed by 4 bases and J by 6 bases, 7 bases remained unmatched. The CDR3 runs 14 residues. Germline assignment: CDR1 MNHNY and CDR2 SVGAGI (reference sequence). The CDR3, as DNA: TGTGCCAGCAGTTCACCCGGGACAGGCAATGGCTACACCTTC. This gives the protein CASSSPGTGNGYTF.

The rearrangement links TRBV27 to TRBJ2-7; TRBD1 agrees at 7 bases. CDR1 is MNHEY, CDR2 SMNVEV, per germline (reference sequence). This CDR3 spans 17 amino acids. With 6 bases clipped from V and 2 bases from J, the junction kept 16 bases outside the gene matches. The CDR3 region is CASSTQNRGSVPYEQYF. Written as DNA, the CDR3 is TGTGCCAGCAGCACACAGAACAGGGGAAGTGTCCCCTACGAGCAGTACTTC.

The chain joins TRBV20-1 to TRBJ2-7, with a possible D match to TRBD2 (5 bases). The CDR3 runs 11 residues. CDR1 is DFQATT and CDR2 is SNEGSKA in the germline V gene (reference sequence). CDR3 amino acids: CSVRLSYEQYF. In DNA form, the CDR3 reads TGCAGCGTGAGACTAAGTTACGAGCAGTACTTC.

The CDR3 loop is CASSLLAGDYEQYF. The CDR3 DNA reads as TGCGCCAGCAGCTTACTAGCGGGGGACTACGAGCAGTACTTC. The rearrangement uses TRBV5-1 and TRBJ2-7; 11 nucleotides match TRBD2. This CDR3 region has 14 residues. V lost 2 bases and J lost 3; bases outside the gene matches: 1. Germline loops: CDR1 SGHRS, CDR2 YFSETQ.

This rearrangement joins TRBV20-1 to TRBJ2-3, with 8 bases that match TRBD1. Germline V gives CDR1 DFQATT, CDR2 SNEGSKA (reference sequence). This CDR3 has 14 residues. With 3 bases clipped from V and 2 bases from J, the junction kept 4 bases outside the gene matches. The CDR3 DNA is TGCAGTGCTAGTCAGGGGGCGCACACAGATACGCAGTATTTT. This translates into CSASQGAHTDTQYF.

The V call is TRBV7-6, the J call TRBJ2-1; TRBD1 agrees at 11 bases. The V and J ends lost 2 bases and 6 bases, in that order; junction bases with no gene match: 9. CDR1 and CDR2 from the germline V gene are SGHVS and FNYEAQ. The CDR3 spans 17 residues. This chain's CDR3 is CASSLRGGTGGFNEQFF. In nucleotides, the CDR3 is TGTGCCAGCAGCTTAAGAGGAGGGACAGGGGGTTTCAATGAGCAGTTCTTC.